A single sample gave rise to the 3 T cell receptor beta chains below, sequenced in a study of shared clonotypes between healthy human individuals. Using immunoSEQ multiplex PCR, the repertoire was profiled, and TCRdb retains in-frame clones only, with some absent. The sample contains about 750,000 clones, nearly 95% of which appear only once. CD45RO-negative, CCR7-selected cells formed the naive CD8 fraction, which excluded terminally differentiated effector memory CD45RA+ cells. Sequenced sample: naive CD8+ T cells sorted from blood. All receptors come from a young man in good health.

In the case of this clone: At one end the junction does not follow the germline gene, possibly because of a read error. The chain employs TRBV5-1 and TRBJ2-1; 10 nucleotides line up with TRBD1. Per the germline V gene, CDR1 is SGHRS and CDR2 is YFSETQ. This CDR3 is built from 15 residues. CDR3: CACSQRQGAQDEQFF. The CDR3 region has the DNA TGCGCCTGCAGCCAAAGACAGGGGGCGCAAGATGAGCAGTTCTTC.

The chain uses TRBV7-8 and TRBJ2-2; 7 positions agree with TRBD2. Germline V gene sequence: CDR1 SGHVS, CDR2 FQNEAQ. The V gene end was trimmed by 4 bases and the J gene end by 6 bases; junction bases not matched to a gene: 11. The CDR3 is 16 amino acids. The chain's CDR3 is CASSSPIGLGPGELFF. The CDR3 DNA follows: TGTGCCAGCAGCTCACCCATAGGACTAGGCCCCGGGGAGCTGTTTTTT.

This clone was observed a single time. The J gene is TRBJ2-5, the V gene TRBV14; D is ambiguous. This CDR3 region has 13 residues. CDR1 SGHDN and CDR2 FVKESK come from the germline V gene. Between the trimmed V and J ends, which lost 3 bases and 1 base, there was a span of 6 bases. The CDR3 loop is CASSQWAQETQYF. In DNA, the CDR3 is TGTGCCAGCAGCCAGTGGGCCCAAGAGACCCAGTACTTC. The complete variable domain, with remaining parts taken from reference TRBV14 and TRBJ2-5, reads EAGVTQFPSHSVIEKGQTVTLRCDPISGHDNLYWYRRVMGKEIKFLLHFVKESKQDESGMPNNRFLAERTGGTYSTLKVQPAELEDSGVYFCASSQWAQETQYFGPGTRLLVL.